This T cell receptor beta chain came from a study of blood T cell repertoires in COVID-19. Study summary: Nucleic acid was either cDNA or gDNA, and it came from T cells, B-cell-depleted T cells, or PBMCs.

This CDR3 comprises 17 residues. With 5 bases clipped from V and 6 bases from J, the junction kept 15 bases outside the gene matches. Germline V CDR1 and CDR2: MNHEY, SMNVEV (reference sequence). In the original processing: Estimation of nucleated cell counts was performed using reference gene primer amplification. Profiling relied on immunoSEQ multiplex PCR, and the TCRdb table lists in-frame clones only, not all of them. V and J calls and clone size follow that table, whereas D and trimming were derived from the DNA. The table lists roughly 180,000 clones, 70% to 90% of them singletons. Sequencing was carried out using peripheral blood. This receptor was obtained from a woman aged 45-65 years with COVID-19, enrolled during active disease. This chain connects TRBV27 to TRBJ2-1; 8 bases align to TRBD2. In DNA, the CDR3 is TGTGCCAGCAGTCCATTTTTGCGGGGGGCGGGGGTCAATGAGCAGTTCTTC. Translation: CASSPFLRGAGVNEQFF.